This T cell receptor (beta chain) stems from a study of blood T cells in healthy people across ages. A second roughly 6 to 11 cycle PCR used barcoded and J-beta primers. Every molecule of cDNA carried a tag from a template-switch adaptor with 12 random nucleotides. Researchers report that each sample yielded at least 3 million CDR3-containing paired-end reads. TCRdb called the 5' RACE reads again in MiXCR, with one record for every CDR3 protein. The sample includes some 1.4 million distinct CDR3 sequences, roughly 40% seen only once; the top ten take 7.9%. The CDR3 totals 13 residues. Germline V gives CDR1 SGHVS, CDR2 FQNEAQ. Trimming pared 2 bases from V and 7 bases from J, leaving 9 bases between. Caucasian individuals from Russia who were healthy and aged roughly 6 to 95 acted as donors.

The sample was blood. The chain links TRBV7-8 to TRBJ1-5; D possibly corresponds to TRBD1 (5 bases). The sequence was obtained from a young woman in good health. CDR3 nucleotide sequence: TGTGCCAGCAGCTTAAGCAGGGTCCAGCCCCAGCATTTT. Amino acids: CASSLSRVQPQHF.